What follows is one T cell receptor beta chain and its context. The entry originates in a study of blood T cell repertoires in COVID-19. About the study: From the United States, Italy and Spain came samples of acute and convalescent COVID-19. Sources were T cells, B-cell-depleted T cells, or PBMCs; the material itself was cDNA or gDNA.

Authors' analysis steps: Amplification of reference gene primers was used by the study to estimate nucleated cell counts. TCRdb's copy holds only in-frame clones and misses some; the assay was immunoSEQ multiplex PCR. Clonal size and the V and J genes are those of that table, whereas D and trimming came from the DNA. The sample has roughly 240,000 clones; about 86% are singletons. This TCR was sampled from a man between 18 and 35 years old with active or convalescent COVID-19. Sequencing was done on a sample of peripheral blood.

The CDR3 protein is CASSLETGTYEQYF. Here the CDR3 DNA reads TGTGCCAGCAGTTTGGAGACGGGGACCTACGAGCAGTACTTC. The chain joins TRBV6-5 to TRBJ2-7; D might be TRBD2 (5 bases). The CDR3 is made up of 14 amino acids. Germline lookup yields CDR1 MNHEY and CDR2 SVGAGI. Trimming stripped 4 bases from V and 2 bases from J, with 12 bases between.